This T cell receptor (beta chain) was found in a study of TIL therapy for anti-PD-1-resistant metastatic lung cancer. This was the immunoSEQ v3 assay. Data came from immunoSEQ multiplex PCR; TCRdb stores just in-frame clones and leaves some out. The sample has around 100,000 clones, roughly 65% seen once. Germline V gives CDR1 KGHSH, CDR2 LQKENI. The length of the CDR3 is 17 residues. Trimming took 2 bases from V and 2 from J; bases not matched to a gene: 9. The time point: pre-treatment sample, taken before nivolumab and TIL therapy. Tumor tissue came from excised metastases, mostly pleural nodules or supraclavicular lymph nodes. This clone showed up just a few times.

The TCR was taken from a person between 25 and 80 years old with non-small cell lung cancer. Specimen: tumor tissue, collected at baseline. The chain recombines TRBV18 with TRBJ1-5, with 7 bases aligning to TRBD1. This CDR3 is CASSPKRTGGGNQPQHF. For the CDR3, the DNA is TGTGCCAGCTCACCAAAACGGACAGGTGGTGGCAATCAGCCCCAGCATTTT.